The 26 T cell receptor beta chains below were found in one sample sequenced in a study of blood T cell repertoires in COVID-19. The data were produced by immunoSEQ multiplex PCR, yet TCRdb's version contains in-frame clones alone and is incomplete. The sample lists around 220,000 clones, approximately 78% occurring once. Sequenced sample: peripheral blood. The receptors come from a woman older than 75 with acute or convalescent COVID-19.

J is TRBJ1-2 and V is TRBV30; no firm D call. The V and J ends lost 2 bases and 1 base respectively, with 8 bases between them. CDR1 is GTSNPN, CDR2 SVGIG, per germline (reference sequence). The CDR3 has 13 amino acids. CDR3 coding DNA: TGTGCCTGGAGTCCCGAACTTAACTATGGCTACACCTTC. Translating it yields CAWSPELNYGYTF.

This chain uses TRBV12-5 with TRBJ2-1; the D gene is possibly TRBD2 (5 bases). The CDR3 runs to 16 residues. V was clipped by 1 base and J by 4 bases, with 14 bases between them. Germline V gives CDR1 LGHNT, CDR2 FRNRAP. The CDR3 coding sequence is TGTGCTAGTGGTTTGGGATGGACGGACTCATACAATGAGCAGTTCTTC. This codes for CASGLGWTDSYNEQFF.

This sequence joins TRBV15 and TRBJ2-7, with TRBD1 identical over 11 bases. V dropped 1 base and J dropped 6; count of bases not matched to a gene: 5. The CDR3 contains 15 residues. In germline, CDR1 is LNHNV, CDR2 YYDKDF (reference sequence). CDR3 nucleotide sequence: TGTGCCACCAGCAGAGGGGGGACAGGGGGAAGCGAGCAGTACTTC. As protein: CATSRGGTGGSEQYF. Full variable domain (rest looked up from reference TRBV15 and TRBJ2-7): DAMVIQNPRYQVTQFGKPVTLSCSQTLNHNVMYWYQQKSSQAPKLLFHYYDKDFNNEADTPDNFQSRRPNTSFCFLDIRSPGLGDTAMYLCATSRGGTGGSEQYFGPGTRLTVT.

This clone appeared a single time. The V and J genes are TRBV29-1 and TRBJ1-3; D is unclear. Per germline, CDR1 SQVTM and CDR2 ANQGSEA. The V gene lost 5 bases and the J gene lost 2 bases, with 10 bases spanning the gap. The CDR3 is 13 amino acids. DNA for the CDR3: TGCAGCGTTTCCCAGGTCACTGGAAACACCATATATTTT. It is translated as CSVSQVTGNTIYF.

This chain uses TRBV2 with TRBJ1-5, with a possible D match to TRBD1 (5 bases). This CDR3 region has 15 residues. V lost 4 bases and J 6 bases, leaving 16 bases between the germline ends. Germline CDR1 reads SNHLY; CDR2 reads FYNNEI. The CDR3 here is CASSVGREGGQPQHF. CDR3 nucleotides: TGTGCCAGCAGTGTGGGCAGGGAGGGAGGTCAGCCCCAGCATTTT.

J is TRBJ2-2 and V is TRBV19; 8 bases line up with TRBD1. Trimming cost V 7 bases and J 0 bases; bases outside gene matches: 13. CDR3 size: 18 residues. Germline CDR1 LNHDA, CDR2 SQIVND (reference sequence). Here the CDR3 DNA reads TGTGCCAGTACCCTCCGTGTGGGACAGGCGTCGAACACCGGGGAGCTGTTTTTT. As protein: CASTLRVGQASNTGELFF. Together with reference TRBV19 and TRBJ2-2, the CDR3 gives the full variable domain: DGGITQSPKYLFRKEGQNVTLSCEQNLNHDAMYWYRQDPGQGLRLIYYSQIVNDFQKGDIAEGYSVSREKKESFPLTVTSAQKNPTAFYLCASTLRVGQASNTGELFFGEGSRLTVL.

CDR3 in amino acids: CASSHYYEQYF. The CDR3 coding sequence is TGTGCCAGCAGCCACTACTACGAGCAGTACTTC. This chain connects TRBV7-9 to TRBJ2-7; D is ambiguous. The CDR3 totals 11 residues. V lost 5 bases and J 3 bases, leaving 5 bases between the germline ends. CDR1 is SEHNR and CDR2 is FQNEAQ in the germline V gene (reference sequence).

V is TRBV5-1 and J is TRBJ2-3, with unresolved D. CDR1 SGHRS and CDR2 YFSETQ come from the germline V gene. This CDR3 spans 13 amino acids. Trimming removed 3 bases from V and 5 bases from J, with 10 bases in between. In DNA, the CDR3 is TGCGCCAGCAGCTACCAGGTGAAAGATACGCAGTATTTT. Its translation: CASSYQVKDTQYF.

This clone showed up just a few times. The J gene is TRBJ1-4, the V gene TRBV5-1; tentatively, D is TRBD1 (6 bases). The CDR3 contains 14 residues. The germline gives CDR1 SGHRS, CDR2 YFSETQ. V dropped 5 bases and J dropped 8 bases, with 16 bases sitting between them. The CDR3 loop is CASRREDSGEKLFF. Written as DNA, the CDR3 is TGCGCCAGCAGACGAGAGGACAGTGGGGAAAAACTGTTTTTT. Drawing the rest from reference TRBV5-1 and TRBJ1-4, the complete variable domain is KAGVTQTPRYLIKTRGQQVTLSCSPISGHRSVSWYQQTPGQGLQFLFEYFSETQRNKGNFPGRFSGRQFSNSRSEMNVSTLELGDSALYLCASRREDSGEKLFFGSGTQLSVL.

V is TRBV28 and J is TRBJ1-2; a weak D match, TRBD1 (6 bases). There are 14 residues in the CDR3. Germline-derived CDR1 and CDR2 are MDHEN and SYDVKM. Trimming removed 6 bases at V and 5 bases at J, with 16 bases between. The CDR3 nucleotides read TGTGCCAGCAGCTCTAACAGGGATGGGTATGGCTACACCTTC. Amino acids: CASSSNRDGYGYTF.

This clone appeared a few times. The chain's CDR3 is CAWGTVIEAFF. As DNA, the CDR3 is TGTGCCTGGGGGACAGTCATTGAAGCTTTCTTT. The chain carries TRBV30 and TRBJ1-1; the match to TRBD1 covers 7 bases. Trimming removed 5 bases from V and 7 bases from J; junction bases left unmatched: 4. Germline CDR1 is GTSNPN and CDR2 is SVGIG (reference sequence). The CDR3 covers 11 residues.

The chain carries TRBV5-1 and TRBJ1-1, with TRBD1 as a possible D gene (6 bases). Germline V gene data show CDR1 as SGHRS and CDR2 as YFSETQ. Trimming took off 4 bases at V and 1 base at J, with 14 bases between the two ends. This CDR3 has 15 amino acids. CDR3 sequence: CASSPAGTSNTEAFF. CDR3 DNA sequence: TGCGCCAGCAGCCCGGCTGGGACATCGAACACTGAAGCTTTCTTT.

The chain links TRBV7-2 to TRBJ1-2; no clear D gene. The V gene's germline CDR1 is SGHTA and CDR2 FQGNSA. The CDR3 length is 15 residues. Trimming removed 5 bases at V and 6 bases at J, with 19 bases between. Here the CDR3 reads CASSPMAGSADGYTF. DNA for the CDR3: TGTGCCAGCAGCCCCATGGCGGGCAGCGCGGATGGCTACACCTTC.

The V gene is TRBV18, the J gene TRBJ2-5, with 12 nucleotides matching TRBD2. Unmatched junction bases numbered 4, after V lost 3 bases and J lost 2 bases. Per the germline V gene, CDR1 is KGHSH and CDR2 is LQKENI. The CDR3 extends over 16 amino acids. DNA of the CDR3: TGTGCCAGCTCACCCCCTCTAGCGGGAGGGCAAGAGACCCAGTACTTC. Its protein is CASSPPLAGGQETQYF.

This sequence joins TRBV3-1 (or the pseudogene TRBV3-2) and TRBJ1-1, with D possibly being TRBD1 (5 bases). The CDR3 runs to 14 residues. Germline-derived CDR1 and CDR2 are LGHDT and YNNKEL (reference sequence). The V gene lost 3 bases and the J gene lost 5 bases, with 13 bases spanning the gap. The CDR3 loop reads CASSHFRQKTEAFF. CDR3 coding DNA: TGTGCCAGCAGCCATTTCCGACAGAAAACTGAAGCTTTCTTT.

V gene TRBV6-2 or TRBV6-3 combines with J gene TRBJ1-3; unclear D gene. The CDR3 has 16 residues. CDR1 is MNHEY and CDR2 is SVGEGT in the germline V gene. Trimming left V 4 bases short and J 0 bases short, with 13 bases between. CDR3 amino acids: CASSSRQATSGNTIYF. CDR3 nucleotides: TGTGCCAGCAGTTCCCGGCAGGCGACCTCTGGAAACACCATATATTTT.

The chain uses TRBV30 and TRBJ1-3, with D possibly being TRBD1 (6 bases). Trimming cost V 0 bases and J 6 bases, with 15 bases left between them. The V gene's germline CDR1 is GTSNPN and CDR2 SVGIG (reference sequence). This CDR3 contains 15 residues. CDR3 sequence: CAWSVPRQVENTIYF. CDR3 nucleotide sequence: TGTGCCTGGAGTGTCCCGCGACAGGTGGAAAACACCATATATTTT.

The CDR3 spells CASSAPGQGAHEQYF. CDR3 DNA: TGTGCCAGCAGCGCCCCGGGACAGGGAGCCCACGAGCAGTACTTC. The rearrangement links TRBV21-1 to TRBJ2-7; the listed D gene, TRBD1, was not tested against the DNA. TRBV21-1 counts as a pseudogene. The CDR3 has 15 amino acids.

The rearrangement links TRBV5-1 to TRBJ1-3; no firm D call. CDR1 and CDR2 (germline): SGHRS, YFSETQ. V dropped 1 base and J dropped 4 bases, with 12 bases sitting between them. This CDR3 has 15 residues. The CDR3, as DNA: TGCGCCAGCAGCTTGTCCGGGGTATCGGGAAACACCATATATTTT. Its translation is CASSLSGVSGNTIYF.

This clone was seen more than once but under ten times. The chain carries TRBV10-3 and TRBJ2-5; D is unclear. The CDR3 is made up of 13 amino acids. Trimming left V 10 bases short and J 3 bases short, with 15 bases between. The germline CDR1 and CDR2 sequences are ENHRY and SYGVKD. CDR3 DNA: TGTGCCACCCTCCAGAGGTTGGAAGAGACCCAGTACTTC. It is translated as CATLQRLEETQYF.

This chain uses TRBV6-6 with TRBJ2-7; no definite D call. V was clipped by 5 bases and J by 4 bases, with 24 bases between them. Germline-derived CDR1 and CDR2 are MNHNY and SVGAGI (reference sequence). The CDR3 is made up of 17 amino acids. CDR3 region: CASSRQLAATFLYEQYF. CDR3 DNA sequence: TGTGCCAGCAGTCGCCAACTCGCCGCCACCTTCCTGTACGAGCAGTACTTC.

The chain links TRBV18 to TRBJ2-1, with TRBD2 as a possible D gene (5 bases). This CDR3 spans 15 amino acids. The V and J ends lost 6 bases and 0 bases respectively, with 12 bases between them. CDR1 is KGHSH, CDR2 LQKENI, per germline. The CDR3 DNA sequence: TGTGCCAGCTCGGGCCTAGCTAACTCCTACAATGAGCAGTTCTTC. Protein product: CASSGLANSYNEQFF.

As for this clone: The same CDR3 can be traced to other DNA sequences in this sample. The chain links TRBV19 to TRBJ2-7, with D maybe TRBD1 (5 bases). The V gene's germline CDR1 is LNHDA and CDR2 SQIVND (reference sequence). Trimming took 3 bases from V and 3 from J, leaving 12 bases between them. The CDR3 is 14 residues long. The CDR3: CASSIRQGGYEQYF. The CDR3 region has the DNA TGTGCCAGTAGTATTCGGCAGGGCGGCTACGAGCAGTACTTC.

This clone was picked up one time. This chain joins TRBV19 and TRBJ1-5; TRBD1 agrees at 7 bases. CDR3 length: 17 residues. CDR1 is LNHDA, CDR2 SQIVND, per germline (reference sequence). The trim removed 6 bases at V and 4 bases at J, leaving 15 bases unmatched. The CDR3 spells CASSNLHWDSANQPQHF. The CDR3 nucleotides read TGTGCCAGTAGCAACTTGCATTGGGACAGCGCTAATCAGCCCCAGCATTTT.

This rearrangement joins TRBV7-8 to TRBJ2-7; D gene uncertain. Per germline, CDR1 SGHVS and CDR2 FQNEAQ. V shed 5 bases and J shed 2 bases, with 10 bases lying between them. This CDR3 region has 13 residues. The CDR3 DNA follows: TGTGCCAGCAGCCCGCGCGGAGCCTACGAGCAGTACTTC. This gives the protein CASSPRGAYEQYF.

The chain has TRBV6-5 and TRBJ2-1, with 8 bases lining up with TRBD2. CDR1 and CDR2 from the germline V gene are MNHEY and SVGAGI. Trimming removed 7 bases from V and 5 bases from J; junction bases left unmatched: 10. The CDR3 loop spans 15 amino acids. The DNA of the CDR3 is TGTGCCAGCAAGAAAGTAGCGGGAACCCACAATGAGCAGTTCTTC. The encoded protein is CASKKVAGTHNEQFF.